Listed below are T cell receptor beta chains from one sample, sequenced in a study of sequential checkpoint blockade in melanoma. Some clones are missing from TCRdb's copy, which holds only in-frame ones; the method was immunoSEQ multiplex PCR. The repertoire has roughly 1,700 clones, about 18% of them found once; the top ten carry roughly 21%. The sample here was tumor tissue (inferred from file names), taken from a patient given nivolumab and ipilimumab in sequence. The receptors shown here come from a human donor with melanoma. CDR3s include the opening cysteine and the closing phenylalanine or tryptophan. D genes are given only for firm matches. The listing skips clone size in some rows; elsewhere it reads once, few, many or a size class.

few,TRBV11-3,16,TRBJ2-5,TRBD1,TGTGCCAGCAGCCCAGCCGGGACAGGTGTACAAGAGACCCAGTACTTC,CASSPAGTGVQETQYF
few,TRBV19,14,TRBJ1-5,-,TGTGCCAGTAGTATAGCGGCCGCCAATCAGCCCCAGCATTTT,CASSIAAANQPQHF
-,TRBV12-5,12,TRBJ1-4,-,TGTGCCAGCCAGCTTGGGGGGGGGAATCTGTTTTTT,CASQLGGGNLFF
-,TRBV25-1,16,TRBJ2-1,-,TGTGCCAGCAGTGCACTCCCGGCAGGCCAGGTAAATGAGCAGTTCTTC,CASSALPAGQVNEQFF
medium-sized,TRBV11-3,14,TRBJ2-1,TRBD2,TGTGCCAGCAGACCCGGGACTAGTCTACATGAGCAGTTCTTC,CASRPGTSLHEQFF
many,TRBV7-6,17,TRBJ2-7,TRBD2,TGTGCCAGCAGCTTAGGACTAGCGGGGGGGCGCAACTACGAGCAGTACTTC,CASSLGLAGGRNYEQYF
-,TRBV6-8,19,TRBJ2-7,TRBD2,TGTGCCAGCAGTAAGATTCGGACTAGCGGGGGGCACGCCTCCTACGAGCAGTACTTC,CASSKIRTSGGHASYEQYF
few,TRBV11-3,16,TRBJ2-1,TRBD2,TGTGCCAGCAGCTCACAACTTAGCGGGGGGGACAATGAGCAGTTCTTC,CASSSQLSGGDNEQFF
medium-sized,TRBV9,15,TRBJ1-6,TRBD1,TGTGCCAGCAGCGAACAGGGGTATGGGAATTCACCCCTCCACTTT,CASSEQGYGNSPLHF
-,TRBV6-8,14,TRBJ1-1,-,TGTGCCAGCAGTTACATGGGACCTAGCACTGAAGCTTTCTTT,CASSYMGPSTEAFF
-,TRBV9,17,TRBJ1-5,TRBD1,TGTGCCAGCAGTGCTGGACCGGGACAGGGTCGTAATCAGCCCCAGCATTTT,CASSAGPGQGRNQPQHF
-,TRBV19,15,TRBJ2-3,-,TGTGCCAGTAGTATGACCGGACAGCGCACAGATACGCAGTATTTT,CASSMTGQRTDTQYF
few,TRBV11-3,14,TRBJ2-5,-,TGTGCCAGCAGCTTCAAAGCCCCAGGAGGGGCCCAGTACTTC,CASSFKAPGGAQYF
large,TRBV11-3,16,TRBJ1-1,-,TGTGCCAGCAGCTTGGATGGAGGCCTGAGGAACACTGAAGCTTTCTTT,CASSLDGGLRNTEAFF
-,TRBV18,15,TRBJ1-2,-,TGTGCCAGCTCACCAAGTTCTAAGGAATCCTCTGGCTACACCTTC,CASSPSSKESSGYTF
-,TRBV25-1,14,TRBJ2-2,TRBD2,TGTGCCAGCAGTGACCCCCGGGGGGCCGGGGAGCTGTTTTTT,CASSDPRGAGELFF
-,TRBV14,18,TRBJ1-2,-,TGTGCCAGCAGCCAAGATAGAGGGAGACAGAGTGCTAACTATGGCTACACCTTC,CASSQDRGRQSANYGYTF
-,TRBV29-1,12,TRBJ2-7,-,TGCAGCGCCCAGTGGTCAGATTACGAGCAGTACTTC,CSAQWSDYEQYF
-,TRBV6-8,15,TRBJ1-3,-,TGTGCCAGCAGGAAGGACGTTCGCTCTGGAAACACCATATATTTT,CASRKDVRSGNTIYF
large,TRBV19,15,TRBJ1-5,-,TGTGCCAGTAGCCATGGCAGCTATAGCAATCAGCCCCAGCATTTT,CASSHGSYSNQPQHF
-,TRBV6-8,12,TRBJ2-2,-,TGTGCCAGCAGTTACTCGAGAGGGGAGCTGTTTTTT,CASSYSRGELFF
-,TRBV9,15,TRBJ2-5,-,TGTGCCAGCAGCGTAGCAACAGGGACCGCGGAGACCCAGTACTTC,CASSVATGTAETQYF
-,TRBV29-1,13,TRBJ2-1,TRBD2,TGCAGCGTTGCGGGACTAGCGGGAAATGAGCAGTTCTTC,CSVAGLAGNEQFF
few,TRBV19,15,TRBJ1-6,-,TGTGCCAGTAGTTCAACCGAGGGTGCTAATTCACCCCTCCACTTT,CASSSTEGANSPLHF
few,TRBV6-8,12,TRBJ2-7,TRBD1,TGTGCCATCAGTGCAGGGGGCTACGAGCAGTACTTC,CAISAGGYEQYF
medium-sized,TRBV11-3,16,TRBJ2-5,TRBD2,TGTGCCAGCAGCTGGGAAACTAGCGGGAGGGAAGAGACCCAGTACTTC,CASSWETSGREETQYF
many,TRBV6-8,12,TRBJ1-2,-,TGTGCCAGCAGTTACGAGGCCTATGGCTACACCTTC,CASSYEAYGYTF
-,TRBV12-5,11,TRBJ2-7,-,TGTGCTAGTGGGGGGGCGCGGGAGCAGTACTTC,CASGGAREQYF
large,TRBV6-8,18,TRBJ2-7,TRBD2,TGTGTACACTTACCCTTCTTTTCCTCTAGCGGGAGTTCCTACGAGCAGTACTTC,CVHLPFFSSSGSSYEQYF
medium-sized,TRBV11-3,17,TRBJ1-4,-,TGTGCCAGCATCGGGGGGGCAGGCGTTGCAACTAATGAAAAACTGTTTTTT,CASIGGAGVATNEKLFF
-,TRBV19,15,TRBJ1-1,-,TGTGCCAGTAGTATAGATCGCCCAGCGAACACTGAAGCTTTCTTT,CASSIDRPANTEAFF
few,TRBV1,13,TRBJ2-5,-,TGCACCAGCGGGGCTAGCGGACAAGAGACCCAGTACTTC,CTSGASGQETQYF
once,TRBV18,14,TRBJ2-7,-,TGTGCCAGCTCACCACCGGCCCGCGGGCACGAGCAGTACTTC,CASSPPARGHEQYF
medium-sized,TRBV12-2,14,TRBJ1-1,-,TGTGCCACCTACACGGGGGGCGGAGGCACTGAAGCTTTCTTT,CATYTGGGGTEAFF
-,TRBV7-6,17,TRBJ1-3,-,TGTGCCAGCAGCTTGGAGGTCGGCAGGGTATCTGGAAACACCATATATTTT,CASSLEVGRVSGNTIYF
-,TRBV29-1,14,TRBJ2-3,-,TGCAGCGTTAGCTCCTCCACCAGCACCTATACGCAGTATTTT,CSVSSSTSTYTQYF
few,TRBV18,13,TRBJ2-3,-,TGTGCCAGCTCAAGGGACAGCACAGATACGCAGTATTTT,CASSRDSTDTQYF